This is a list of T cell receptor beta chains from one sample in a study of T cell changes during pregnancy in multiple sclerosis. The assay was immunoSEQ multiplex PCR, and TCRdb's table has in-frame clones only and misses some. The repertoire holds approximately 63,000 clones, with approximately 92% as singletons. This specimen was peripheral blood, taken in the third trimester of pregnancy. These receptors were obtained from a female donor in good health, enrolled as a control in a pregnancy study. CDR3s include the opening cysteine and the closing phenylalanine or tryptophan. The D gene is left open where the match is weak. Clone size is given for some rows only: seen once, a few or many times, or a class if the clone is expanded.

J gene,clone size,V gene,D gene,CDR3 DNA,CDR3 protein
TRBJ2-2,-,TRBV2,-,TGTGCCAGCAAGCAGGGGTGGGAGCTGTTTTTT,CASKQGWELFF
TRBJ2-1,-,TRBV7-6,TRBD2,TGTGCCACCTCGGGGGGGAGCCCGGGGCAGTTCTTC,CATSGGSPGQFF
TRBJ1-1,-,TRBV19,-,TGTGCCAGTAGTACCGCAGGGTTAGCTTTCTTT,CASSTAGLAFF
TRBJ2-3,-,TRBV19,TRBD1,TGTGCCAGTAGTATCGACAGGGGGGCAGATACGCAGTATTTT,CASSIDRGADTQYF
TRBJ2-2,-,TRBV7-3,TRBD1,TGTGCCAGCAGCCCAACCCGGACAGGTGGGGCCGGGGAGCTGTTTTTT,CASSPTRTGGAGELFF
TRBJ2-5,-,TRBV7-9,-,TGTGCCAGCAGCTCCTGGGGACTGAACCAAGAGACCCAGTACTTC,CASSSWGLNQETQYF
TRBJ2-2,once,TRBV27,-,TGTGCCAGCGCTACGGGGGCGAACACCGGGGAGCTGTTTTTT,CASATGANTGELFF
TRBJ2-3,-,TRBV19,TRBD2,TGTGCCAGTAGCCCGACTAGCGGGAGTCTGGATACGCAGTATTTT,CASSPTSGSLDTQYF
TRBJ2-7,-,TRBV4-3,TRBD2,TGCGCCAGCAGCCCCCGCGAGGGACTAGCGGGAGTGCAGGAGCAGTACTTC,CASSPREGLAGVQEQYF
TRBJ1-2,few,TRBV7-8,-,TGTGCCAGCAGGTCCGGGACACTCTATGGCTACACCTTC,CASRSGTLYGYTF
TRBJ2-7,-,TRBV7-9,TRBD1,TGTGCCAGCAGCTCCCAGGACAGGGGGGCATCCTACGAGCAGTACTTC,CASSSQDRGASYEQYF
TRBJ1-2,-,TRBV2,-,TGTGCCAGCACTCCGAACTATGGCTACACCTTC,CASTPNYGYTF
TRBJ2-7,-,TRBV11-3,-,TGTGCCAGCAGCTCAGGACTTGCCTACGAGCAGTACTTC,CASSSGLAYEQYF
TRBJ2-4,-,TRBV27,-,TGTGCCAGGTGGGGCGGTACAAACATTCAGTACTTC,CARWGGTNIQYF
TRBJ1-1,-,TRBV10-3,-,TGTGCCATCAGAATACAGGGAGTCGGCACTGAAGCTTTCTTT,CAIRIQGVGTEAFF
TRBJ2-5,-,TRBV5-1,TRBD2,TGCGCCAGCAGCTTGGCGAGGACTAGCGGGAGGGCAGTCGGACAAGAGACCCAGTACTTC,CASSLARTSGRAVGQETQYF
TRBJ1-2,-,TRBV29-1,-,TGCAGCGTCGGAGGGGGGGACTATGGCTACACCTTC,CSVGGGDYGYTF
TRBJ2-3,-,TRBV6-1,-,TGTGCCAGCACCGTTTACGGGGGAAACACAGATACGCAGTATTTT,CASTVYGGNTDTQYF
TRBJ1-5,-,TRBV30,TRBD1,TGTGCCTGGAGTGTACGGGGACAGGGTTATCAGCCCCAGCATTTT,CAWSVRGQGYQPQHF
TRBJ1-5,many,TRBV27,TRBD1,TGTGCCAGCAGTCCGCTAGGGGACAGATTCAATCAGCCCCAGCATTTT,CASSPLGDRFNQPQHF
TRBJ1-3,-,TRBV6-1,-,TGTGCCAGCAGTGAAGCTGGGAGTACTGGAAACACCATATATTTT,CASSEAGSTGNTIYF
TRBJ2-3,-,TRBV4-2,TRBD2,TGTGCCAGCAGTCTCGGGGGGGCCGATAGAGATACGCAGTATTTT,CASSLGGADRDTQYF
TRBJ2-2,-,TRBV11-3,-,TGTGCCAGCAGCTTACTCGGTGGGGAGCTGTTTTTT,CASSLLGGELFF
TRBJ1-2,-,TRBV6-6,TRBD1,TGTGCCAGCAGTATTACGGACAGGGTAAATGGCTACACCTTC,CASSITDRVNGYTF
TRBJ2-1,-,TRBV28,TRBD1,TGTGTCAGCAGCCCACCGGGACAGGGGTGGAATGAGCAGTTCTTC,CVSSPPGQGWNEQFF
TRBJ2-5,-,TRBV18,TRBD1,TGTGCCAGCTCACCCCGACAGGGCGAAGAGACCCAGTACTTC,CASSPRQGEETQYF
TRBJ2-2,-,TRBV19,-,TGTGCCAGTAGTCCAAACCGGCCTAGCCGGGACACCGGGGAGCTGTTTTTT,CASSPNRPSRDTGELFF
TRBJ2-3,-,TRBV10-1,-,TGCGCCAGCAGTGGACAGAGCACAGATACGCAGTATTTT,CASSGQSTDTQYF
TRBJ2-3,-,TRBV5-1,-,TGCGCCAGCAGCGTGACTGATACGCAGTATTTT,CASSVTDTQYF
TRBJ2-3,-,TRBV7-9,TRBD2,TGTGCCAGCAGCCGCGCACAGGGGACTAGCGGGAGGGTGACAGATACGCAGTATTTT,CASSRAQGTSGRVTDTQYF
TRBJ1-1,-,TRBV28,-,TGTGCCAGCAGATCGGCCGGGACTGCTTTCTTT,CASRSAGTAFF
TRBJ2-7,once,TRBV28,-,TGTGCCAGCAGCCTACGGTCTCTAAAATCCCACGAGCAGTACTTC,CASSLRSLKSHEQYF
TRBJ1-2,-,TRBV10-2,-,TGCGCCAGCAGTGACGAAGTCCCCCTACGGAGTGGCTACACCTTC,CASSDEVPLRSGYTF
TRBJ2-1,-,TRBV7-2,-,TGTGCCAGCAGCTTACTGGGGGGAGGCTCCTACAATGAGCAGTTCTTC,CASSLLGGGSYNEQFF
TRBJ1-6,-,TRBV7-2,TRBD1,TGTGCCAGCAGCTCTATATGGACAGGGGTCTCACCCCTCCACTTT,CASSSIWTGVSPLHF
TRBJ2-7,once,TRBV28,TRBD2,TGTGCCAGCAGTCCTACAGGAGCGGGGACCTACGAGCAGTACTTC,CASSPTGAGTYEQYF
TRBJ2-3,-,TRBV7-9,TRBD2,TGTGCCAGCAGCTTCGGAGCTATAGCGGGGGTATCGGATACGCAGTATTTT,CASSFGAIAGVSDTQYF
TRBJ2-5,-,TRBV20-1,-,TGCAGTGCCGCTTTGGGGGGGACCCAGTACTTC,CSAALGGTQYF
TRBJ1-3,-,TRBV5-1,-,TGCGCCAGCAGCTTGGCCGGGGTAGGAAACACCATATATTTT,CASSLAGVGNTIYF
TRBJ1-1,few,TRBV6-1,-,TGTGCCAGCAGCCTACAGGACATGAACACTGAAGCTTTCTTT,CASSLQDMNTEAFF
TRBJ1-2,-,TRBV6-5,-,TGTGCCAGCAGTTACCAAGAGGCCGGCTATGGCTACACCTTC,CASSYQEAGYGYTF
TRBJ1-4,-,TRBV5-1,TRBD1,TGCGCCAGCAGCGGGGGGACAGGGTATGGTGAAAAACTGTTTTTT,CASSGGTGYGEKLFF
TRBJ2-7,-,TRBV7-2,TRBD2,TGTGCCAGCAGCCTATCCTACGTTAGAGCGGGATCACGCTCCTACGAGCAGTACTTC,CASSLSYVRAGSRSYEQYF
TRBJ1-1,-,TRBV5-4,TRBD1,TGTGCCAGCAGCTCGGGACAGGGTGCCGAAGCTTTCTTT,CASSSGQGAEAFF
TRBJ1-2,-,TRBV28,-,TGTGCCAGCACCCTGGAGCCGGGAAATCTCGAGGGTGGCTACACCTTC,CASTLEPGNLEGGYTF
TRBJ2-1,-,TRBV7-3,TRBD2,TGTGCCAGCAACAGCGGGGGGGCTTACAATGAGCAGTTCTTC,CASNSGGAYNEQFF
TRBJ2-1,-,TRBV13,TRBD2,TGTGCCAGCAGCCCTCCCTTTCGACTAGCGGGAGAACGGAATGAGCAGTTCTTC,CASSPPFRLAGERNEQFF
TRBJ1-5,once,TRBV19,TRBD1,TGTGCCAGTAGCGGACAGGGAGGCAATCAGCCCCAGCATTTT,CASSGQGGNQPQHF
TRBJ2-1,-,TRBV7-9,TRBD1,TGTGCCAGCAGCTCCACAGGGGATGAGCAGTTCTTC,CASSSTGDEQFF
TRBJ1-4,-,TRBV27,TRBD1,TGTGCCAGCAGTCCACGTAGGACAGGGGAGAAACTGTTTTTT,CASSPRRTGEKLFF
TRBJ2-1,-,TRBV6-1,-,TGTGCCAGCAGTCCTGACAGACCCTCGAACAATGAGCAGTTCTTC,CASSPDRPSNNEQFF
TRBJ2-3,-,TRBV9,-,TGTGCCAGCAGCGTAGGAGGTGCAACTAGCACAGATACGCAGTATTTT,CASSVGGATSTDTQYF
TRBJ1-1,-,TRBV20-1,-,TGCAGTACCAGACAAAACACTGAAGCTTTCTTT,CSTRQNTEAFF
TRBJ2-7,-,TRBV6-1,TRBD1,TGTGCCAGCAGTGAGACAGGGGCCGATCTTAGTGTCTTC,CASSETGADLSVF